The 21 T cell receptor beta chains in this list originate from one sample, sequenced in a study of T cell responses to AZD1222 COVID-19 vaccine. Some clones are missing from TCRdb's copy, which holds only in-frame ones; the method was immunoSEQ multiplex PCR. The sample contains 150,000 to 200,000 clones, around 92% of which appear only once. This specimen consisted of peripheral blood, obtained 28 days after the second AZD1222 dose. The receptors were gathered from an adult who received the AZD1222 COVID-19 vaccine.

CDR3 bases: TGTGCCAGCAGCCAAGGCCTCGGGGGGCCCTACAATGAGCAGTTCTTC. Translation: CASSQGLGGPYNEQFF. This sequence joins TRBV14 and TRBJ2-1; TRBD2 might be the D (7 bases). The CDR3 spans 16 residues. Deletions cut 1 base from V and 2 bases from J, with 12 bases between. The V gene's germline CDR1 is SGHDN and CDR2 FVKESK.

There are a few counts of this clone. The chain combines TRBV5-1 with TRBJ2-7, with D unresolved. Deletions cut 4 bases from V and 3 bases from J, with 14 bases between. The germline CDR1 and CDR2 sequences are SGHRS and YFSETQ. This CDR3 contains 14 residues. The CDR3 DNA reads TGCGCCAGCAGCCTAGACGGGTCTAACTACGAGCAGTACTTC. Translating it yields CASSLDGSNYEQYF.

The V call is TRBV5-5, the J call TRBJ1-4; 7 bases match TRBD1. This CDR3 spans 17 amino acids. Trimming took 0 bases from V and 14 from J; bases not matched to a gene: 19. CDR1 is SGHKS and CDR2 is YYEKEE in the germline V gene (reference sequence). In DNA, the CDR3 is TGTGCCAGCAGCTTGGTAAACCCCGGGGGACAGCGTGCTAGGCTGTTTTTT. It encodes CASSLVNPGGQRARLFF.

This clone was found a few times. Relative to the germline gene, one junction end is altered; a read error may explain this. The rearrangement uses TRBV18 and TRBJ1-1, with D hard to call. Germline lookup yields CDR1 KGHSH and CDR2 LQKENI. The length of the CDR3 is 13 residues. The CDR3 loop is CASSPLSGEEAFF. The DNA of the CDR3 is TGTGCCAGCTCGCCACTATCCGGGGAGGAAGCTTTCTTT.

The gene calls are TRBV3-1 (or the pseudogene TRBV3-2) and TRBJ2-4; 7 bases match TRBD1. The CDR3 runs to 13 residues. The V gene's germline CDR1 is LGHDT and CDR2 YNNKEL (reference sequence). This chain's CDR3 is CACEGGGKNIQYF. Here the CDR3 DNA reads TGTGCATGTGAAGGGGGCGGCAAAAACATTCAGTACTTC.

This clone has only one observation. The chain is built from TRBV4-2 and TRBJ2-7; the D gene is possibly TRBD1 (5 bases). There are 12 residues in the CDR3. The germline V and J ends were trimmed by 5 bases and 7 bases, with 12 bases remaining between them. Germline V gene sequence: CDR1 LGHNA, CDR2 YNFKEQ. CDR3 amino acids: CASSGQLQEQYF. The CDR3 nucleotides are TGTGCCAGCAGCGGACAACTTCAAGAGCAGTACTTC.

The chain combines TRBV6-4 with TRBJ1-2; D might be TRBD1 (6 bases). CDR3 size: 13 residues. V was shortened by 3 bases and J by 4 bases, with 9 bases between the two germline ends. The germline CDR1 and CDR2 sequences are MRHNA and SNTAGT. The CDR3, as DNA: TGTGCCAGCAGTGAGACAGGTGCCTATGGCTACACCTTC. Translation gives CASSETGAYGYTF.

This chain uses TRBV21-1 with TRBJ2-2. TRBV21-1 is tagged as a pseudogene. The CDR3 contains 13 residues. The CDR3, as DNA: TGTGCCGCCCCCAGACCTAACACCGGGGAGCTGTTTTTT. Protein product: CAAPRPNTGELFF.

The chain joins TRBV7-2 to TRBJ1-1; D perhaps matches TRBD1 (5 bases). This CDR3 is 13 amino acids long. In germline, CDR1 is SGHTA, CDR2 FQGNSA. The V end was cut by 2 bases, the J end by 5 bases, with 9 bases between. This CDR3 is CASSLWGGTEAFF. For the CDR3, the DNA is TGTGCCAGCAGCTTATGGGGGGGGACTGAAGCTTTCTTT.

V is TRBV5-4 and J is TRBJ1-2, with D possibly matching TRBD1 (5 bases). V lost 0 bases to trimming and J lost 2 bases, with 11 bases between them. Germline CDR1 and CDR2: SGHNT and YYREEE (reference sequence). The CDR3 runs to 15 residues. CDR3 region: CASSLGGRTNYGYTF. DNA of the CDR3: TGTGCCAGCAGCTTGGGGGGCAGGACCAACTATGGCTACACCTTC.

This chain links TRBV19 with TRBJ1-1, with D tentatively TRBD1 (6 bases). CDR1 and CDR2 (germline): LNHDA, SQIVND (reference sequence). The CDR3 totals 13 residues. Trimming cost V 4 bases and J 4 bases, with 10 bases left between them. CDR3 sequence: CASSKAGVTEAFF. The DNA for the CDR3 is TGTGCCAGTAGTAAGGCAGGGGTCACTGAAGCTTTCTTT.

V is TRBV20-1 and J is TRBJ1-1; no firm D call. Germline assignment: CDR1 DFQATT and CDR2 SNEGSKA (reference sequence). V was clipped by 3 bases and J by 1 base, with 6 bases between them. The CDR3 covers 12 residues. The DNA of the CDR3 is TGCAGTGCTAGTGACGGGAACACTGAAGCTTTCTTT. Encoded protein: CSASDGNTEAFF.

The chain uses TRBV3-1 (or the pseudogene TRBV3-2) and TRBJ1-1, with 8 positions matching TRBD1. The germline V gene encodes CDR1 LGHDT and CDR2 YNNKEL (reference sequence). The CDR3 totals 13 residues. V shed 4 bases, J shed 7 bases, and the junction held 5 bases outside the gene matches. The CDR3 reads CASSPDRAGEAFF. In DNA, the CDR3 is TGTGCCAGCAGCCCGGACAGGGCGGGTGAAGCTTTCTTT.

The chain uses TRBV9 and TRBJ2-3; D ambiguous. With 3 bases removed from V and 3 bases from J, the gap between germline ends came to 2 bases. Germline loops: CDR1 SGDLS, CDR2 YYNGEE. This CDR3 is 11 amino acids long. The CDR3: CASSETDTQYF. The CDR3 coding sequence is TGTGCCAGCAGCGAAACAGATACGCAGTATTTT.

This sequence joins TRBV19 and TRBJ1-2; unclear D gene. CDR1 is LNHDA and CDR2 is SQIVND in the germline V gene (reference sequence). Trimming left V 3 bases short and J 1 base short, with 6 bases between. CDR3 length: 13 amino acids. The CDR3 protein is CASSMMGNYGYTF. The CDR3 nucleotides are TGTGCCAGTAGTATGATGGGTAACTATGGCTACACCTTC. Full variable domain (rest looked up from reference TRBV19 and TRBJ1-2): DGGITQSPKYLFRKEGQNVTLSCEQNLNHDAMYWYRQDPGQGLRLIYYSQIVNDFQKGDIAEGYSVSREKKESFPLTVTSAQKNPTAFYLCASSMMGNYGYTFGSGTRLTVV.

This rearrangement joins TRBV6-5 to TRBJ1-1; possible D gene TRBD1, 6 bases. V was pared by 6 bases and J by 8 bases, with 13 bases between. This CDR3 region has 12 residues. Germline CDR1 and CDR2: MNHEY and SVGAGI. The DNA of the CDR3 is TGTGCCAGCAGGAGACCCACAGGGGAAGCTTTCTTT. It yields the protein CASRRPTGEAFF.

The chain's CDR3 is CASSLNTGTGSSYNEQFF. The CDR3 region has the DNA TGTGCCAGCTCACTAAACACCGGGACAGGGAGCTCCTACAATGAGCAGTTCTTC. The chain is built from TRBV18 and TRBJ2-1, with 9 bases aligning to TRBD1. Germline CDR1 is KGHSH and CDR2 is LQKENI. The CDR3 consists of 18 residues. V trimming: 4 bases; J trimming: 0 bases; junction bases outside the gene matches: 10. Full variable domain (remainder filled in from reference TRBV18 and TRBJ2-1): NAGVMQNPRHLVRRRGQEARLRCSPMKGHSHVYWYRQLPEEGLKFMVYLQKENIIDESGMPKERFSAEFPKEGPSILRIQQVVRGDSAAYFCASSLNTGTGSSYNEQFFGPGTRLTVL.

This clone was observed a few times. The rearrangement joins TRBV6-2 or TRBV6-3 to TRBJ2-7; D remains unclear. With 6 bases removed from V and 0 bases from J, the gap between germline ends came to 3 bases. This CDR3 is 11 amino acids long. In germline, CDR1 is MNHEY, CDR2 SVGEGT. CDR3 sequence (DNA): TGTGCCAGCAGCAACTCCTACGAGCAGTACTTC. Amino acids: CASSNSYEQYF.

The CDR3: CASSQGRQTSGNTIYF. The DNA for the CDR3 is TGCGCCAGCAGCCAAGGCCGGCAGACCTCTGGAAACACCATATATTTT. V is TRBV4-1 and J is TRBJ1-3; D remains ambiguous. The CDR3 length is 16 residues. Trimming removed 1 base at V and 0 bases at J, with 10 bases between. Germline CDR1 is MGHRA and CDR2 is YSYEKL.

The V call is TRBV30, the J call TRBJ1-6; D ambiguous. This CDR3 region has 13 residues. Trimming removed 5 bases at V and 9 bases at J, with 14 bases between. The germline V gene has CDR1 GTSNPN and CDR2 SVGIG (reference sequence). The CDR3, as DNA: TGTGCCTGGTTGCATCAAGGAGGTTCACCCCTCCACTTT. This codes for CAWLHQGGSPLHF.

J is TRBJ1-1 and V is TRBV5-1; D may be TRBD1 (5 bases). The germline V gene has CDR1 SGHRS and CDR2 YFSETQ. V was pared by 0 bases and J by 0 bases, with 15 bases between. CDR3 length: 17 residues. The CDR3 reads CASSLGQLPVMNTEAFF. DNA of the CDR3: TGCGCCAGCAGCTTGGGACAGCTTCCAGTCATGAACACTGAAGCTTTCTTT.